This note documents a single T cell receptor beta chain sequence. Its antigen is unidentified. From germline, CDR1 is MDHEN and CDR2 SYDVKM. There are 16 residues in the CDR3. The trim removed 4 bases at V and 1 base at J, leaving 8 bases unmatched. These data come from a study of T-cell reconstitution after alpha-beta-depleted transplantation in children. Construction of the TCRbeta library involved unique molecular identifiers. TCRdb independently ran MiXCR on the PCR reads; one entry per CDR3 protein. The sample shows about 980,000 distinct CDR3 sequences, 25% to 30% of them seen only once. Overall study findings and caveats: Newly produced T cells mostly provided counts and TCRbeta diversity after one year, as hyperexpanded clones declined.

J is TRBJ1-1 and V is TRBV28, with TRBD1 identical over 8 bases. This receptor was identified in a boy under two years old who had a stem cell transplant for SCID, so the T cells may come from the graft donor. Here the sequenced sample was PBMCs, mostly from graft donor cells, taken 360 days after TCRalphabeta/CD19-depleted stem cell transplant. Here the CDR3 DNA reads TGTGCCAGCAGTTCAGGGGGCGCAGGGGCGAACACTGAAGCTTTCTTT. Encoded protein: CASSSGGAGANTEAFF.